These T cell receptor beta chains were read from a single sample in a study of CD8+ T cells in alopecia areata. Profiled with immunoSEQ multiplex PCR; TCRdb holds only in-frame clones, not every one. The data contain 150,000 or so clones, around 50% of them singletons. The material was CD4+ T cells sorted from blood, obtained at week 0. Receptor source: a human donor with alopecia areata. Both conserved end residues are part of each CDR3. The D gene is left open where the match is weak. Clone size appears in some rows only: once, few, many, or a class for an expanded clone.

v_gene	abundance	d_gene	j_gene	CDR3aa	CDR3nt
TRBV7-9	.	.	TRBJ1-5	CASSLGGYSNQPQHF	TGTGCCAGCAGCCTAGGGGGATATAGCAATCAGCCCCAGCATTTT
TRBV30	.	.	TRBJ2-2	CAWNWGPSGTGELFF	TGTGCCTGGAATTGGGGACCCTCGGGCACCGGGGAGCTGTTTTTT
TRBV29-1	.	.	TRBJ1-2	CSVEGFNGYTF	TGCAGCGTTGAAGGTTTTAACGGCTACACCTTC
TRBV7-2	few	.	TRBJ2-4	CASSSGGNIQYF	TGTGCCAGCAGCTCCGGAGGGAACATTCAGTACTTC
TRBV29-1	.	.	TRBJ2-3	CSVPSPGADTQYF	TGCAGCGTCCCCTCCCCAGGGGCGGATACGCAGTATTTT
TRBV5-1	.	.	TRBJ2-7	CASSLDRAAYEQYF	TGCGCCAGCAGCTTGGACAGGGCCGCCTACGAGCAGTACTTC
TRBV30	.	TRBD1	TRBJ1-1	CAWSETTGGVRFGTEAFF	TGTGCCTGGAGTGAAACGACAGGGGGCGTCCGTTTTGGCACTGAAGCTTTCTTT
TRBV5-6	.	.	TRBJ1-4	CASSGYPGRTNEKLFF	TGTGCCAGCAGCGGATACCCGGGACGGACGAATGAAAAACTGTTTTTT
TRBV7-2	.	.	TRBJ2-7	CASSLTTSGASYEQYF	TGTGCCAGCAGCCTTACGACCTCCGGCGCTTCCTACGAGCAGTACTTC
TRBV10-3	.	TRBD1	TRBJ1-2	CATQDRANYGYTF	TGTGCCACACAGGACAGGGCTAACTATGGCTACACCTTC
TRBV4-3	few	.	TRBJ2-2	CASSQQAGPYTGELFF	TGCGCCAGCAGCCAGCAGGCAGGCCCTTACACCGGGGAGCTGTTTTTT
TRBV5-1	.	TRBD2	TRBJ2-3	CASSFYLAGGQTDTQYF	TGCGCCAGCAGCTTCTATTTAGCGGGGGGTCAAACAGATACGCAGTATTTT
TRBV29-1	.	.	TRBJ2-6	CSVEGSSGANVLTF	TGCAGCGTTGAGGGCAGCTCTGGGGCCAACGTCCTGACTTTC
TRBV9	.	TRBD1	TRBJ1-3	CASTGTGTGNTIYF	TGTGCCAGCACCGGGACAGGGACTGGAAACACCATATATTTT
TRBV29-1	.	.	TRBJ2-7	CSVEVPGYEQYF	TGCAGCGTTGAGGTTCCGGGATACGAGCAGTACTTC
TRBV7-2	.	.	TRBJ2-7	CASSPKSGAYEQYF	TGTGCCAGCAGCCCCAAATCGGGAGCTTACGAGCAGTACTTC
TRBV4-3	.	.	TRBJ1-1	CASSQDPLGTEAFF	TGCGCCAGCAGCCAAGACCCGTTAGGGACTGAAGCTTTCTTT
TRBV15	.	.	TRBJ1-1	CATSRDMTTEAFF	TGTGCCACCAGCAGAGATATGACCACTGAAGCTTTCTTT
TRBV5-1	.	TRBD2	TRBJ2-1	CASSFLTSGANNEQFF	TGCGCCAGCAGCTTCCTGACTAGCGGGGCTAACAATGAGCAGTTCTTC
TRBV29-1	.	.	TRBJ2-7	CSVEVGWQYEQYF	TGCAGCGTTGAAGTCGGTTGGCAATACGAGCAGTACTTC
TRBV9	.	.	TRBJ2-6	CASSVGTEGVLTF	TGTGCCAGCAGCGTAGGGACCGAAGGCGTCCTGACTTTC
TRBV30	.	TRBD1	TRBJ1-1	CACSDRVNTEAFF	TGTGCCTGTAGTGACAGGGTGAACACTGAAGCTTTCTTT
TRBV6-6	.	TRBD1	TRBJ1-2	CASSMGQGVDGYTF	TGTGCCAGCAGCATGGGACAGGGAGTAGATGGCTACACCTTC
TRBV28	.	.	TRBJ1-2	CASSFNGQGPNYGYTF	TGTGCCAGCAGTTTTAATGGGCAGGGGCCTAACTATGGCTACACCTTC
TRBV6-1	once	.	TRBJ2-3	CASSHRGTDTQYF	TGTGCCAGCAGCCACAGGGGCACAGATACGCAGTATTTT
TRBV29-1	.	.	TRBJ1-5	CSVTGKDQPQHF	TGCAGCGTTACGGGGAAGGATCAGCCCCAGCATTTT
TRBV7-2	many	.	TRBJ1-4	CASSKGPQGEKLFF	TGTGCCAGCAGCAAAGGACCGCAGGGTGAAAAACTGTTTTTT
TRBV9	.	.	TRBJ2-2	CASSVGLGGNTGELFF	TGTGCCAGCAGCGTAGGTCTGGGTGGAAACACCGGGGAGCTGTTTTTT
TRBV2	.	.	TRBJ2-5	CASWPGSKTQYF	TGTGCCAGCTGGCCAGGGTCCAAGACCCAGTACTTC
TRBV25-1	.	.	TRBJ1-6	CASRDRSSYNSPLHF	TGTGCCAGCAGAGACAGGAGCTCCTATAATTCACCCCTCCACTTT
TRBV4-3	.	.	TRBJ2-2	CATGETVNTGELFF	TGCGCCACGGGAGAGACCGTAAACACCGGGGAGCTGTTTTTT
TRBV30	.	.	TRBJ1-6	CAWSVWDISPLHF	TGTGCCTGGAGTGTTTGGGACATTTCACCCCTCCACTTT
TRBV6-5	.	TRBD1	TRBJ1-5	CASSPYGTEGQPQHF	TGTGCCAGCAGTCCCTACGGGACAGAAGGTCAGCCCCAGCATTTT
TRBV7-9	.	.	TRBJ1-1	CASSPRQVNMNTEAFF	TGTGCCAGCAGCCCACGACAGGTTAACATGAACACTGAAGCTTTCTTT
TRBV5-1	few	TRBD1	TRBJ2-5	CASSRGQGDSVETQYF	TGCGCCAGCAGCCGCGGACAGGGAGATTCAGTGGAGACCCAGTACTTC
TRBV2	.	.	TRBJ2-5	CASSWDYQETQYF	TGTGCCAGCAGTTGGGACTACCAAGAGACCCAGTACTTC
TRBV19	.	.	TRBJ1-5	CASSLDSYNQPQHF	TGTGCCAGTAGCCTCGACAGCTACAATCAGCCCCAGCATTTT
TRBV6-5	.	.	TRBJ1-1	CASSLRAGGTEAFF	TGTGCCAGCAGCCTCCGGGCCGGTGGGACTGAAGCTTTCTTT
TRBV27	.	TRBD1	TRBJ1-5	CASSSPRDRNQPQHF	TGTGCCAGCAGTTCACCCCGGGACAGGAATCAGCCCCAGCATTTT
TRBV7-9	few	.	TRBJ2-2	CASSLVQGLTGELFF	TGTGCCAGCAGCTTAGTTCAGGGGCTCACCGGGGAGCTGTTTTTT
TRBV6-1	.	.	TRBJ1-5	CASSGGAGGQPQHF	TGTGCCAGCAGTGGGGGGGCTGGGGGTCAGCCCCAGCATTTT
TRBV29-1	few	.	TRBJ1-1	CSVLWATSQLTEAFF	TGCAGCGTTCTTTGGGCAACTTCCCAATTGACTGAAGCTTTCTTT
TRBV4-1	.	TRBD2	TRBJ2-1	CASSQVAGAYNEQFF	TGCGCCAGCAGCCAGGTAGCGGGGGCATACAATGAGCAGTTCTTC
TRBV29-1	.	.	TRBJ2-5	CSVVKGGSVKTQYF	TGCAGCGTGGTCAAGGGGGGGAGCGTAAAGACCCAGTACTTC
TRBV6-1	few	.	TRBJ1-2	CASSPTDSGGYTF	TGTGCCAGCAGCCCGACAGATTCAGGGGGCTACACCTTC
TRBV30	.	TRBD2	TRBJ2-5	CAWSHAGGPNF	TGTGCCTGGAGTCACGCGGGGGGCCCGAACTTC
TRBV7-9	few	.	TRBJ2-3	CATTADTQYF	TGTGCCACAACGGCAGATACGCAGTATTTT
TRBV29-1	few	.	TRBJ2-5	CSVPGGVQETQYF	TGCAGCGTCCCCGGTGGGGTTCAAGAGACCCAGTACTTC
TRBV5-6	.	.	TRBJ1-1	CASSLGGQAFF	TGTGCCAGCAGCTTGGGGGGGCAAGCTTTCTTT
TRBV7-9	.	.	TRBJ1-5	CASSPSGEGNQPQHF	TGTGCCAGCAGCCCTAGCGGGGAGGGGAATCAGCCCCAGCATTTT
TRBV7-2	.	TRBD2	TRBJ2-5	CASSLKRGAMGETQYF	TGTGCCAGCAGCTTAAAGCGGGGGGCCATGGGAGAGACCCAGTACTTC
TRBV5-1	few	.	TRBJ2-3	CASSTSSGTDTQYF	TGCGCCAGCAGCACTTCTAGCGGCACAGATACGCAGTATTTT
TRBV18	.	TRBD2	TRBJ2-1	CASSPGERLASEQFF	TGTGCCAGCTCACCCGGTGAACGACTAGCAAGTGAGCAGTTCTTC
TRBV19	.	TRBD2	TRBJ2-5	CASSLRTSGRETQYF	TGTGCCAGTAGCCTAAGGACTAGCGGACGAGAGACCCAGTACTTC
TRBV6-5	.	.	TRBJ2-6	CASSYSQGAGANVLTF	TGTGCCAGCAGTTACTCTCAGGGCGCCGGGGCCAACGTCCTGACTTTC
TRBV5-4	.	TRBD1	TRBJ2-5	CASSLAGQGAETQYF	TGTGCCAGCAGCTTGGCCGGACAGGGGGCCGAGACCCAGTACTTC
TRBV5-1	few	.	TRBJ1-6	CASRVTAGDNSPLHF	TGCGCCAGCAGGGTGACGGCGGGGGATAATTCACCCCTCCACTTT
TRBV29-1	.	.	TRBJ2-5	CSVGGVVETQYF	TGCAGCGTTGGCGGGGTGGTAGAGACCCAGTACTTC
TRBV6-5	.	.	TRBJ2-3	CASSGTEGDTQYF	TGTGCCAGCAGTGGGACCGAAGGAGATACGCAGTATTTT
TRBV6-5	.	.	TRBJ1-5	CASSQEYSSNQPQHF	TGTGCCAGCAGTCAGGAATACAGCAGCAATCAGCCCCAGCATTTT